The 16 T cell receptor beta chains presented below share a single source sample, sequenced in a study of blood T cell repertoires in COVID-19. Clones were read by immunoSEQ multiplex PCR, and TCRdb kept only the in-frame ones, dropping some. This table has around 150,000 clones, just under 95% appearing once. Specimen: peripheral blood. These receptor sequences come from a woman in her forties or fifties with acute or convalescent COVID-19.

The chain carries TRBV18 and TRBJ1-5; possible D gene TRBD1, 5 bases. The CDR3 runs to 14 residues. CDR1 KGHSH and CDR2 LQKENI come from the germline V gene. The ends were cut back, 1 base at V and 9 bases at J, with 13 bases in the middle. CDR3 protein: CASSPQQAHRPQHF. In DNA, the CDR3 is TGTGCCAGCTCACCACAACAGGCCCATCGGCCCCAGCATTTT.

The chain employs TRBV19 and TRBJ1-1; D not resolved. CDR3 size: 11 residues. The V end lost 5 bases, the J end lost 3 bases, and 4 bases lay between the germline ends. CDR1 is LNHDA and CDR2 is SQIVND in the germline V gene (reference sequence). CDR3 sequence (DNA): TGTGCCAGTAGTCTTGACACTGAAGCTTTCTTT. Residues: CASSLDTEAFF.

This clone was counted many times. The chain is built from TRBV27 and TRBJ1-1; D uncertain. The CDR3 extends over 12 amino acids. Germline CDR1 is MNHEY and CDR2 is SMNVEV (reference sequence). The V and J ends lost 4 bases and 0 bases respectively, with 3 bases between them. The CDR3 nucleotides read TGTGCCAGCAGTTCAGTGAACACTGAAGCTTTCTTT. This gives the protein CASSSVNTEAFF.

The CDR3: CASRQGSESSYNSPLHF. The CDR3 DNA reads as TGTGCCAGCAGACAGGGCTCCGAGAGCTCCTATAATTCACCCCTCCACTTT. The genes are TRBV28 and TRBJ1-6, with TRBD1 as a possible D gene (6 bases). This CDR3 region has 17 residues. Germline V CDR1 and CDR2: MDHEN, SYDVKM. Trimming left V 6 bases short and J 0 bases short, with 15 bases between.

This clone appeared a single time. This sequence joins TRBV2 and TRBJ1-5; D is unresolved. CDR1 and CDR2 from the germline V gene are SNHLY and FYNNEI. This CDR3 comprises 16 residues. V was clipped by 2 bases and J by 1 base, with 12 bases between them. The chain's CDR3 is CASSEPPWRSNQPQHF. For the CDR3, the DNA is TGTGCCAGCAGTGAACCACCGTGGAGGAGCAATCAGCCCCAGCATTTT.

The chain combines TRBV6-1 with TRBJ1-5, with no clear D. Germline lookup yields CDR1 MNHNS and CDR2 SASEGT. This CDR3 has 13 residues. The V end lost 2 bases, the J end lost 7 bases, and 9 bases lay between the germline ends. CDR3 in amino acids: CASSEQAQQPQHF. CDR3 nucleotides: TGTGCCAGCAGTGAACAGGCACAACAGCCCCAGCATTTT.

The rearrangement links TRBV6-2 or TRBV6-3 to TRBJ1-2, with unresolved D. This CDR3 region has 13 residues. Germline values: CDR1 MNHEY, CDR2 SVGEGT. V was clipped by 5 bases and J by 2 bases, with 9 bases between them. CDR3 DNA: TGTGCCAGCAGTGCAGGATGGAACTATGGCTACACCTTC. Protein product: CASSAGWNYGYTF.

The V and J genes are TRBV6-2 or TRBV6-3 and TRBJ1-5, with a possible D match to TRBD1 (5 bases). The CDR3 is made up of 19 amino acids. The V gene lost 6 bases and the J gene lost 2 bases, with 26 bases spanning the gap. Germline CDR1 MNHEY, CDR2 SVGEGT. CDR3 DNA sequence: TGTGCCAGCAGCCAAGTTATTATGGTCAGGGAACATGGCAATCAGCCCCAGCATTTT. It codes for CASSQVIMVREHGNQPQHF.

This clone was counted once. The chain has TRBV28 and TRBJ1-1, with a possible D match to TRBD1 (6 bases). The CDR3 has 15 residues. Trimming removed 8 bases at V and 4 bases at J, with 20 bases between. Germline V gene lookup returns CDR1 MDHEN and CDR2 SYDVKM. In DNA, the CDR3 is TGTGCCAGCTCGAAGCGGGGGGCCGGACGCACTGAAGCTTTCTTT. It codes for CASSKRGAGRTEAFF.

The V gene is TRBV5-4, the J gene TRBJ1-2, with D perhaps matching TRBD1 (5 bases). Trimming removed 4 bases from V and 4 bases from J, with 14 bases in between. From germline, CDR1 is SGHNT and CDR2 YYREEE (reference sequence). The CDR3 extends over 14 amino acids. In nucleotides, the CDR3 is TGTGCCAGCAGCCTCTGGGGCCCTGGCTATGGCTACACCTTC. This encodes CASSLWGPGYGYTF.

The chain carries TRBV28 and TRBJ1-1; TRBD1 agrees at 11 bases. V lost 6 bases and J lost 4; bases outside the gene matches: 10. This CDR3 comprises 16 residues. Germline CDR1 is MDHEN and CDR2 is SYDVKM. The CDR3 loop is CASRMAGQGEFTEAFF. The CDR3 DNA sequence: TGTGCCAGCAGGATGGCGGGACAGGGGGAATTCACTGAAGCTTTCTTT.

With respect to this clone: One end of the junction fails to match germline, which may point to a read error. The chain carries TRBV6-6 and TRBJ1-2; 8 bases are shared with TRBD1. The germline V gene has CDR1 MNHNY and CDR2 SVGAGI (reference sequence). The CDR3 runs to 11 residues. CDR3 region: CASSHRQGPHF. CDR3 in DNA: TGTGCCAGCAGTCATAGACAGGGGCCTCACTTC.

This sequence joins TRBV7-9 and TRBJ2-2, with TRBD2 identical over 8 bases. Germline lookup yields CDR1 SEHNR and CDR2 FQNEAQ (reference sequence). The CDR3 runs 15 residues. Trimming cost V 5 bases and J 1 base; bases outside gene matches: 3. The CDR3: CASSPGGWNTGELFF. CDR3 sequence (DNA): TGTGCCAGCAGCCCGGGGGGGTGGAACACCGGGGAGCTGTTTTTT.

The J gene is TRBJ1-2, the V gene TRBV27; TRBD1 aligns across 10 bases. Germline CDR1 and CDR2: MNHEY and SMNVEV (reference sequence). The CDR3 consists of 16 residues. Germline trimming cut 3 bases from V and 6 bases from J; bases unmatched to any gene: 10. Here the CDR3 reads CASSLRGQGVGDGYTF. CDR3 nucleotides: TGTGCCAGCAGTTTGCGAGGACAGGGGGTAGGAGATGGCTACACCTTC.

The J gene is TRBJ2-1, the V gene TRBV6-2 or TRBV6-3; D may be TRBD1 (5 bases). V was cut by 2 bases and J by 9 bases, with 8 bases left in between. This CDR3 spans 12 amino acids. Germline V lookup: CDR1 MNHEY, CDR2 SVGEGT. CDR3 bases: TGTGCCAGCAGTTACCATAGGGGTGAGCAGTTCTTC. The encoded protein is CASSYHRGEQFF.

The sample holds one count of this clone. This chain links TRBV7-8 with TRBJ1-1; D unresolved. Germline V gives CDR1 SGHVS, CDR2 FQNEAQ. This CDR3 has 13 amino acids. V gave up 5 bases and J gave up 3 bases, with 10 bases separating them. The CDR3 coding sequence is TGTGCCAGCAGCGTAACGAGGGACACTGAAGCTTTCTTT. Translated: CASSVTRDTEAFF.